This TCR beta chain came from a study of identical twins. Through template switching, a universal primer site was introduced, and the cDNA contained unique molecular identifiers. TCRdb independently ran MiXCR on the 5' RACE reads; one entry per CDR3 protein. The sample includes roughly 290,000 distinct CDR3 sequences, around 9.7% seen only once; the top ten take under 7.5%. Overall study results and limits: Conclusions relied on cross-sectional statistical analysis, not following the same donors. Recombination models fit unrelated individuals' TCR alpha sharing but underestimated twins'. Abundant beta clonotypes from cord blood bore fewer insertions; memory repertoires lacked this pattern.

For this clonotype: Its antigen is unidentified.

Trimming removed 5 bases from V and 4 bases from J; junction bases left unmatched: 5. The CDR3 sequence is 14 residues long. Germline assignment: CDR1 SGHNT and CDR2 YENEEA. The sample was also reused in another study, on yellow fever vaccine responses in identical twins.

Sequencing was done on a sample of CD8+ T cells sorted from blood. V usage is TRBV11-3 and J usage is TRBJ2-1; TRBD2 aligns across 7 bases. The clonotype was recovered from a woman between 18 and 30 years old in good health. CDR3 loop: CASSASGVYNEQFF. The CDR3 DNA sequence: TGTGCCAGCAGCGCAAGCGGGGTATACAATGAGCAGTTCTTC.